Listed below are T cell receptor beta chains from one sample, sequenced in a study of blood T cells in healthy people across ages. MiXCR, run by TCRdb on the 5' RACE reads, gives a single entry per CDR3 protein. The repertoire has fewer than 2,000,000 distinct CDR3 sequences, roughly two fifths of them found once; the top ten carry roughly 23%. Sequencing was carried out using blood. Receptors originate from a human donor in good health. Both conserved end residues are part of each CDR3. D genes are given only for firm matches. Clone size is stated in some rows and not others, as once, few, many or a class when expanded.

>TRBD1|NA|TRBJ2-3|TRBV2
TGTGCCAGCAGTCGGGACAGGTACCCGCTGAACTTCAGCACAGATACGCAGTATTTT
CASSRDRYPLNFSTDTQYF
>NA|few|TRBJ2-6|TRBV7-9
TGTGCCAGCAGCCCACGTCTTTTCTCTGGGGCCAACGTCCTGACTTTC
CASSPRLFSGANVLTF
>NA|NA|TRBJ2-2|TRBV4-2
TGTGCCAGCGGCCAAGTGCGTGGCGGGGAGCTGTTTTTT
CASGQVRGGELFF
>TRBD2|NA|TRBJ2-1|TRBV7-2
TGTGCCAGCAGCTCCCTGGGAGGGGCGAGATACAATGAGCAGTTCTTC
CASSSLGGARYNEQFF
>TRBD1|few|TRBJ2-7|TRBV13
TGTGCCAGCAGCTCAGAACCGGGACAGGGTCGACACGAGCAGTACTTC
CASSSEPGQGRHEQYF
>NA|NA|TRBJ2-1|TRBV20-1
TGCAGTGCTAGAATAGAAAATGAGCAGTTCTTC
CSARIENEQFF
>NA|NA|TRBJ1-1|TRBV12-5
TGTGCTAGTGGTTTGGGGCCACAAAAAGCTTTCTTT
CASGLGPQKAFF
>NA|few|TRBJ2-2|TRBV10-2
TGCGCCAGCAGTGAGTCAACCTCTAACACCGGGGAGCTGTTTTTT
CASSESTSNTGELFF
>TRBD1|many|TRBJ2-3|TRBV7-9
TGTGCCAGCAGCCCCACAGCACAGGGGAGGCAGTATTTT
CASSPTAQGRQYF
>NA|many|TRBJ2-5|TRBV29-1
TGCAGCGTCAACACGGCGGGGTCCTGGGAGACCCAGTACTTC
CSVNTAGSWETQYF
>TRBD1|NA|TRBJ2-1|TRBV7-2
TGTGCCAGCAGCCAGGGGGTGAGCTCCCACAATGAGCAGTTCTTC
CASSQGVSSHNEQFF
>TRBD2|NA|TRBJ2-3|TRBV12-3/TRBV12-4
TGTGCCAGCAGTGCGGGACTAGCGGGGGGGGCAGATACGCAGTATTTT
CASSAGLAGGADTQYF
>NA|NA|TRBJ2-3|TRBV12-3/TRBV12-4
TGTGCCAGCAGTTTAACGGACAGTCGTACGCAGTATTTT
CASSLTDSRTQYF
>TRBD1|NA|TRBJ1-1|TRBV5-1
TGCGCCAGCAGCGATAACAGGGGTGAAGCTTTCTTT
CASSDNRGEAFF
>NA|few|TRBJ1-1|TRBV29-1
TGCAGCGTGTGTAGGGAGAAGGGCACTGAAGCTTTCTTT
CSVCREKGTEAFF
>NA|NA|TRBJ1-2|TRBV10-3
TGTGCCATCAGACCGGGTCAGGGTGGCTACACCTTC
CAIRPGQGGYTF
>NA|NA|TRBJ2-1|TRBV5-1
TGCGCCAGCAGGGAGGGGACAGTATCCCCCGGTGAGCAGTTCTTC
CASREGTVSPGEQFF
>NA|NA|TRBJ2-7|TRBV7-2
TGTGCCAGCGGCTTATTTCGGGGGCGAAAGTCCGAGCAGTACTTC
CASGLFRGRKSEQYF
>TRBD1|NA|TRBJ1-4|TRBV20-1
TGCAGTGCTAGAGCTTCAGACAGGGGGCCTGAAAAACTGTTTTTT
CSARASDRGPEKLFF
>TRBD2|NA|TRBJ2-7|TRBV9
TGTGCCAGCAGCGTAGGGGTGGGGCTAGCGGGGCTCACCTACGAGCAGTACTTC
CASSVGVGLAGLTYEQYF
>TRBD1|few|TRBJ1-2|TRBV29-1
TGCAGCGTTGCTCGGACAGGGAATTTTGGCTACACCTTC
CSVARTGNFGYTF
>TRBD1|NA|TRBJ2-5|TRBV12-3/TRBV12-4
TGTGCCAGCAGCCCCACGACAGGGAAGAAAGGATGGCAGTACTTC
CASSPTTGKKGWQYF
>TRBD2|NA|TRBJ2-2|TRBV4-1
TGCGCCAGCAGCCAGGAAACTAGCGGGGGCCTGAACACCGGGGAGCTGTTTTTT
CASSQETSGGLNTGELFF
>NA|NA|TRBJ2-1|TRBV20-1
TGCAGTGCTAGAGATATACGTCGGGGATTCAATGAGCAGTTCTTC
CSARDIRRGFNEQFF
>NA|few|TRBJ2-5|TRBV2
TGTGCCAGCAGTGAAGCGTATAAGTTCTTTGAGACCCAGTACTTC
CASSEAYKFFETQYF
>NA|NA|TRBJ1-2|TRBV9
TGTGCCAGCAGCGTCTACAGGGATATCGACTATGGCTACACCTTC
CASSVYRDIDYGYTF
>TRBD1|few|TRBJ1-2|TRBV29-1
TGCAGCGCTGAGGGTTGGACAGGGATTAATGGCTACACCTTC
CSAEGWTGINGYTF
>TRBD1|NA|TRBJ2-3|TRBV7-3
TGTGCCAGCAGCTTAAAAGGTCCGGGACAGGGCACAGATACGCAGTATTTT
CASSLKGPGQGTDTQYF
>NA|NA|TRBJ1-2|TRBV3-1
TGTGCCAGCAGCCCTACTATAAGATACTATGGCTACACCTTC
CASSPTIRYYGYTF